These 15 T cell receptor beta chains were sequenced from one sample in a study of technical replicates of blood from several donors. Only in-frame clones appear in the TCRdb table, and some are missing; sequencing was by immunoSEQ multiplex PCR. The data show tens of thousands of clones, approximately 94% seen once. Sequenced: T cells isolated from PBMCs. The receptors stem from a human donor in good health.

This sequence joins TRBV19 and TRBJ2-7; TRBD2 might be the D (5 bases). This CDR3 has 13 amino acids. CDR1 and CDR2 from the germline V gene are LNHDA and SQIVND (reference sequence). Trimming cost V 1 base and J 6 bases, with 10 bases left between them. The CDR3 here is CASSIVPEGEQYF. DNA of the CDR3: TGTGCCAGTAGTATAGTGCCTGAGGGCGAGCAGTACTTC.

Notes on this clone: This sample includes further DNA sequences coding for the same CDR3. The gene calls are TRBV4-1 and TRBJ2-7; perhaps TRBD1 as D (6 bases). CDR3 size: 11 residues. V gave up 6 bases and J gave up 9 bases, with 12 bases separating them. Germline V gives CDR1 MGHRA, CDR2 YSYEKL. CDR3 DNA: TGCGCCAGCAGTCCAGGGGATGGGCAGTACTTC. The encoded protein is CASSPGDGQYF.

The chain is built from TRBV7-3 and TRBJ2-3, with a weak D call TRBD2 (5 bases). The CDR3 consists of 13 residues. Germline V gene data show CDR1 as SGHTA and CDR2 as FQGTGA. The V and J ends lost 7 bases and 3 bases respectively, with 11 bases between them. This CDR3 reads CASKSSRTDTQYF. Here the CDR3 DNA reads TGTGCCAGCAAGTCTAGCAGAACAGATACGCAGTATTTT.

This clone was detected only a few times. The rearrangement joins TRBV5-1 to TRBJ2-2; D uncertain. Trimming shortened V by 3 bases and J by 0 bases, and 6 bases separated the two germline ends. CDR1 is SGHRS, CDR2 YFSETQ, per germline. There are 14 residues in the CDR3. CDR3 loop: CASSSKTNTGELFF. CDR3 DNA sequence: TGCGCCAGCAGCTCTAAAACGAACACCGGGGAGCTGTTTTTT.

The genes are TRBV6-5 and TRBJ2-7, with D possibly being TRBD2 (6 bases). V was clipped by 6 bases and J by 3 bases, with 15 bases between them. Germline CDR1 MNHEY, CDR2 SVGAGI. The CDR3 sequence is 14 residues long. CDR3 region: CASSLDYPGYEQYF. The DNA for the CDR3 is TGTGCCAGCAGCTTGGACTATCCCGGCTACGAGCAGTACTTC.

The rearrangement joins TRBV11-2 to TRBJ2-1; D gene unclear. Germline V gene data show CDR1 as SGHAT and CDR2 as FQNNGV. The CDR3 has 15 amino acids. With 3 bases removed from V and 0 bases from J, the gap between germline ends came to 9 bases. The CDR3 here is CASSFNSPSYNEQFF. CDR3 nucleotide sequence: TGTGCCAGCAGCTTCAACAGTCCCTCCTACAATGAGCAGTTCTTC. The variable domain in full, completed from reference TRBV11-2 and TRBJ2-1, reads EAGVAQSPRYKIIEKRQSVAFWCNPISGHATLYWYQQILGQGPKLLIQFQNNGVVDDSQLPKDRFSAERLKGVDSTLKIQPAKLEDSAVYLCASSFNSPSYNEQFFGPGTRLTVL.

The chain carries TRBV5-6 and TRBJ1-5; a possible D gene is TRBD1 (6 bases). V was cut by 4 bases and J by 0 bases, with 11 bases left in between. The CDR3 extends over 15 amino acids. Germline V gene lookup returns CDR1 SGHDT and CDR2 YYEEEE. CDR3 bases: TGTGCCAGCAGCCGGAACAGGGATAGCAATCAGCCCCAGCATTTT. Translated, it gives CASSRNRDSNQPQHF. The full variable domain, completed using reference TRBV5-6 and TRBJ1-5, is DAGVTQSPTHLIKTRGQQVTLRCSPKSGHDTVSWYQQALGQGPQFIFQYYEEEERQRGNFPDRFSGHQFPNYSSELNVNALLLGDSALYLCASSRNRDSNQPQHFGDGTRLSIL.

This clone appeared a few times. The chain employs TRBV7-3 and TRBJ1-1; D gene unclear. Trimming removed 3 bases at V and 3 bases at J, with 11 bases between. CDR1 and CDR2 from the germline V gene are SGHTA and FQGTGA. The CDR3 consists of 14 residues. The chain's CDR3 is CASSFGFWDTEAFF. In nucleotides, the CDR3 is TGTGCCAGCAGCTTCGGGTTTTGGGACACTGAAGCTTTCTTT. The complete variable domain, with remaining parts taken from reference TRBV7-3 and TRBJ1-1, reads GAGVSQTPSNKVTEKGKYVELRCDPISGHTALYWYRQSLGQGPEFLIYFQGTGAADDSGLPNDRFFAVRPEGSVSTLKIQRTERGDSAVYLCASSFGFWDTEAFFGQGTRLTVV.

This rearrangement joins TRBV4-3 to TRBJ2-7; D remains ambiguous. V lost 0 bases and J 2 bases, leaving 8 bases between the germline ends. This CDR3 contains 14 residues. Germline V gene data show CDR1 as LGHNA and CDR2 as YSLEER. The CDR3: CASSQDRLAYEQYF. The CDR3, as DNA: TGCGCCAGCAGCCAAGACAGGTTGGCCTACGAGCAGTACTTC.

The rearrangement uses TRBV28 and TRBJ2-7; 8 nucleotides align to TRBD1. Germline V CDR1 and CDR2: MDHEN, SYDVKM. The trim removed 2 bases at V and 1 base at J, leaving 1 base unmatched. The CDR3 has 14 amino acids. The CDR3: CASSLRQGSYEQYF. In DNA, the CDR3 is TGTGCCAGCAGTTTAAGACAGGGGTCCTACGAGCAGTACTTC. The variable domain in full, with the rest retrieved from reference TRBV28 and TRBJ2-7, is DVKVTQSSRYLVKRTGEKVFLECVQDMDHENMFWYRQDPGLGLRLIYFSYDVKMKEKGDIPEGYSVSREKKERFSLILESASTNQTSMYLCASSLRQGSYEQYFGPGTRLTVT.

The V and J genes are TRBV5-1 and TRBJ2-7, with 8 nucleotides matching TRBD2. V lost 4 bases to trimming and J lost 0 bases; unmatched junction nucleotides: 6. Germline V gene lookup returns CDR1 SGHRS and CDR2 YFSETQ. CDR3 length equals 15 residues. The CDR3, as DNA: TGCGCCAGCAGCCCGGGGGGGATGAGCTCCTACGAGCAGTACTTC. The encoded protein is CASSPGGMSSYEQYF.

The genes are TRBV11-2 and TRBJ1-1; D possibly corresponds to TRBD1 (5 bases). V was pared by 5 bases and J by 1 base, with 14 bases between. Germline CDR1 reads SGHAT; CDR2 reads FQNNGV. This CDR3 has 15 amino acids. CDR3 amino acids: CASSPRQYGNTEAFF. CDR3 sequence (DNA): TGTGCCAGCAGCCCAAGACAGTATGGGAACACTGAAGCTTTCTTT.

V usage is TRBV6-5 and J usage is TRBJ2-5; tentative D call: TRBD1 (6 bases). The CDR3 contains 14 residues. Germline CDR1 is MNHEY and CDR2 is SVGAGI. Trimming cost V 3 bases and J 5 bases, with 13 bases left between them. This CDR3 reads CASSYLAGEETQYF. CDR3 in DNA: TGTGCCAGCAGTTATCTTGCAGGGGAGGAGACCCAGTACTTC.

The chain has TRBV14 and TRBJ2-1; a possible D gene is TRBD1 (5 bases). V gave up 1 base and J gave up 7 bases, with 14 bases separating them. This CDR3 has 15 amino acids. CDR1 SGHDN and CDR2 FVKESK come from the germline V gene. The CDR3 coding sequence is TGTGCCAGCAGCCAAGTCAGTGGCAGGGTTAATGAGCAGTTCTTC. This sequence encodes CASSQVSGRVNEQFF. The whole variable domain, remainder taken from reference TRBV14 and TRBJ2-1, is EAGVTQFPSHSVIEKGQTVTLRCDPISGHDNLYWYRRVMGKEIKFLLHFVKESKQDESGMPNNRFLAERTGGTYSTLKVQPAELEDSGVYFCASSQVSGRVNEQFFGPGTRLTVL.

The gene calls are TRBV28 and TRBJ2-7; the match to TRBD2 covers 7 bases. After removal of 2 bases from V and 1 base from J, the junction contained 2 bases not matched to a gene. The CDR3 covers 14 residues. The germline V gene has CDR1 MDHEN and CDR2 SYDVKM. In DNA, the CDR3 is TGTGCCAGCAGTTTAGCGGGAGTTTCCTACGAGCAGTACTTC. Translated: CASSLAGVSYEQYF.